This TCR beta chain derives from a study of shared T cell receptors in the human thymus. Assay used: immunoSEQ multiplex PCR; TCRdb lists only in-frame clones, some missing. The data show some 760,000 clones, roughly 85% seen once. This CDR3 contains 17 residues. Germline assignment: CDR1 KGHSH and CDR2 LQKENI. V lost 6 bases and J lost 0, with 20 bases in between. This sample also belongs to another study, concerning human thymus T cells. That investigation notes: All donors were healthy Finnish infants who were undergoing corrective surgery to treat congenital heart defects. Resections were taken during corrective heart surgery, and the thymus tissue came from these. Thymic and blood repertoires seemed to favor certain V and J genes. What related research reported was that thymic repertoires overlapped highly among unrelated individuals.

This sequence joins TRBV18 and TRBJ1-1, with a possible D match to TRBD1 (5 bases). The sample was thymocytes. This receptor was obtained from a girl under two years old with a congenital heart defect. The CDR3 sequence: CASSPSGSESMNTEAFF. CDR3 DNA: TGTGCCAGCTCGCCGTCAGGGTCGGAGTCGATGAACACTGAAGCTTTCTTT.